Below, 24 T cell receptor beta chains from the same sample are listed, as sequenced in a study of OX40 agonist ivuxolimab in advanced cancers. Clones were sequenced by immunoSEQ multiplex PCR, and TCRdb holds only the in-frame ones, with some missing. The sample comprises about 97,000 clones, 86% of which are singletons, and roughly 5.5% rests with the top ten. Specimen: CD4+ or CD8+ T cells sorted from blood, collected in a trial of the OX40 agonist ivuxolimab. These receptors all stem from an adult with an advanced solid tumor such as melanoma, head and neck, liver or kidney cancer.

The V call is TRBV29-1, the J call TRBJ2-1; 7 bases fit TRBD1. Germline trimming cut 6 bases from V and 8 bases from J; bases unmatched to any gene: 10. The germline V gene encodes CDR1 SQVTM and CDR2 ANQGSEA. The CDR3 has 13 residues. The DNA of the CDR3 is TGCAGCGTCCTACTACAGGGGTCCCATGAGCAGTTCTTC. Translated: CSVLLQGSHEQFF.

V gene TRBV6-1 combines with J gene TRBJ2-2, with D uncertain. Germline CDR1 and CDR2: MNHNS and SASEGT. V was clipped by 8 bases and J by 8 bases, with 18 bases between them. CDR3 length: 14 amino acids. The CDR3 sequence is CASCLDIWVGELFF. In nucleotides, the CDR3 is TGTGCCAGCTGCTTAGATATTTGGGTAGGGGAGCTGTTTTTT.

The genes are TRBV5-1 and TRBJ2-5; D uncertain. Between the trimmed V and J ends, which lost 2 bases and 1 base, there was a span of 3 bases. The CDR3 loop spans 12 amino acids. CDR1 and CDR2 (germline): SGHRS, YFSETQ. Here the CDR3 reads CASSFPQETQYF. The CDR3, as DNA: TGCGCCAGCAGCTTCCCCCAAGAGACCCAGTACTTC.

This chain links TRBV6-1 with TRBJ1-1, with a possible D match to TRBD1 (5 bases). This CDR3 is 17 amino acids long. Between the trimmed V and J ends, which lost 2 bases and 4 bases, there was a span of 20 bases. Germline CDR1 and CDR2: MNHNS and SASEGT. The DNA for the CDR3 is TGTGCCAGCAGTGAATACGCTGGGGGAGATTTTCGCACTGAAGCTTTCTTT. Translation gives CASSEYAGGDFRTEAFF.

This clone was seen more than once but under ten times. J is TRBJ1-3 and V is TRBV7-2; the D is unclear. The V end lost 11 bases, the J end lost 0 bases, and 11 bases lay between the germline ends. Per the germline V gene, CDR1 is SGHTA and CDR2 is FQGNSA. The CDR3 covers 13 residues. The CDR3 reads CAVVVGSGNTIYF. Here the CDR3 DNA reads TGTGCCGTCGTCGTAGGCTCTGGAAACACCATATATTTT.

The rearrangement joins TRBV15 to TRBJ1-5, with D possibly being TRBD1 (6 bases). V was pared by 3 bases and J by 3 bases, with 9 bases between. Germline V lookup: CDR1 LNHNV, CDR2 YYDKDF (reference sequence). CDR3 size: 14 residues. The DNA for the CDR3 is TGTGCCACCAGCAGCGGACAGACCAATCAGCCCCAGCATTTT. This encodes CATSSGQTNQPQHF. Complete variable domain (other parts from reference TRBV15 and TRBJ1-5): DAMVIQNPRYQVTQFGKPVTLSCSQTLNHNVMYWYQQKSSQAPKLLFHYYDKDFNNEADTPDNFQSRRPNTSFCFLDIRSPGLGDTAMYLCATSSGQTNQPQHFGDGTRLSIL.

This clone was found once. The CDR3 region has the DNA TGTGCCAGCAGTTTAGGGGGGGGCGAGCAGTACTTC. It translates to CASSLGGGEQYF. The chain employs TRBV27 and TRBJ2-7; the match to TRBD2 covers 7 bases. From germline, CDR1 is MNHEY and CDR2 SMNVEV (reference sequence). V dropped 2 bases and J dropped 6; count of bases not matched to a gene: 1. The CDR3 sequence is 12 residues long.

This chain joins TRBV5-1 and TRBJ2-2, with D tentatively TRBD2 (5 bases). V shed 3 bases and J shed 3 bases, with 15 bases lying between them. The CDR3 runs to 16 residues. CDR1 and CDR2 from the germline V gene are SGHRS and YFSETQ. The CDR3 sequence: CASSSAWLADTGELFF. The CDR3 DNA reads as TGCGCCAGCAGCTCTGCCTGGCTAGCAGACACCGGGGAGCTGTTTTTT.

This clone was detected only once. The V call is TRBV5-1, the J call TRBJ1-1; D gene uncertain. The germline CDR1 and CDR2 sequences are SGHRS and YFSETQ. This CDR3 has 14 amino acids. V lost 1 base to trimming and J lost 4 bases, with 11 bases between them. CDR3 residues: CASSLNLLSTEAFF. The DNA for the CDR3 is TGCGCCAGCAGCTTGAACCTTTTATCCACTGAAGCTTTCTTT.

This clone has a single count. The gene calls are TRBV6-1 and TRBJ1-2; no definite D call. Germline V gives CDR1 MNHNS, CDR2 SASEGT. The V end was cut by 6 bases, the J end by 4 bases, with 12 bases between. There are 13 residues in the CDR3. Here the CDR3 reads CASSARHGYGYTF. CDR3 coding DNA: TGTGCCAGCAGCGCCCGACATGGCTATGGCTACACCTTC.

This clone was seen a few times. The chain uses TRBV2 and TRBJ1-1; 7 bases agree with TRBD1. The germline CDR1 and CDR2 sequences are SNHLY and FYNNEI. The CDR3 loop spans 13 amino acids. The junction had 8 bases not matched to a gene; V was cut back by 7 bases and J by 6 bases. CDR3 nucleotides: TGTGCCAGCATGAGAACAGGGGCTCCTGAAGCTTTCTTT. Encoded protein: CASMRTGAPEAFF. The entire variable domain, with the rest obtained from reference TRBV2 and TRBJ1-1, is as follows: EPEVTQTPSHQVTQMGQEVILRCVPISNHLYFYWYRQILGQKVEFLVSFYNNEISEKSEIFDDQFSVERPDGSNFTLKIRSTKLEDSAMYFCASMRTGAPEAFFGQGTRLTVV.

The chain recombines TRBV13 with TRBJ1-5; 7 bases agree with TRBD1. CDR1 is PRHDT and CDR2 is FYEKMQ in the germline V gene (reference sequence). Trimming cost V 2 bases and J 5 bases; bases outside gene matches: 6. The CDR3 has 15 residues. CDR3 residues: CASSLYGRGDQPQHF. CDR3 DNA sequence: TGTGCCAGCAGCTTATACGGCAGGGGGGATCAGCCCCAGCATTTT.

V and J are TRBV4-1 and TRBJ2-5; 7 nucleotides align to TRBD1. Germline CDR1 MGHRA, CDR2 YSYEKL. The CDR3 has 16 amino acids. J lost 1 base, V lost 4 bases, and 9 bases had no gene match. The CDR3 DNA follows: TGCGCCAGCAGCCTAGTAGTCGGGACAGTCCAAGAGACCCAGTACTTC. This codes for CASSLVVGTVQETQYF.

This clone was seen a handful of times. The genes are TRBV4-1 and TRBJ2-7; the match to TRBD2 covers 10 bases. CDR3 length: 15 amino acids. The germline V gene has CDR1 MGHRA and CDR2 YSYEKL. Trimming took 2 bases from V and 5 from J; bases not matched to a gene: 6. CDR3 in amino acids: CASSQQILAGDEQYF. The DNA for the CDR3 is TGCGCCAGCAGCCAACAAATCCTAGCGGGAGACGAGCAGTACTTC.

The gene calls are TRBV30 and TRBJ1-3; D gene uncertain. Trimming removed 2 bases from V and 2 bases from J, with 10 bases in between. CDR1 is GTSNPN, CDR2 SVGIG, per germline (reference sequence). The CDR3 contains 14 residues. In nucleotides, the CDR3 is TGTGCCTGGAGTCCGGGATCGGCTGGAAACACCATATATTTT. Its protein is CAWSPGSAGNTIYF.

The rearrangement links TRBV2 to TRBJ1-3, with a possible D match to TRBD1 (5 bases). The V gene's germline CDR1 is SNHLY and CDR2 FYNNEI. CDR3 length: 15 residues. The V gene lost 1 base and the J gene lost 2 bases, with 9 bases spanning the gap. CDR3 sequence reads: CASSEEGRAGNTIYF. CDR3 sequence (DNA): TGTGCCAGCAGTGAAGAGGGCAGGGCTGGAAACACCATATATTTT.

The rearrangement uses TRBV2 and TRBJ1-6; D is possibly TRBD1 (5 bases). The V gene lost 3 bases and the J gene lost 6 bases, with 9 bases spanning the gap. Per the germline V gene, CDR1 is SNHLY and CDR2 is FYNNEI. CDR3 size: 14 residues. DNA for the CDR3: TGTGCCAGCAGTGACCTACAGGTTAATTCACCCCTCCACTTT. Protein sequence: CASSDLQVNSPLHF.

Regarding this clone: Distinct nucleotide sequences in the sample also encode this CDR3. The chain has TRBV5-1 and TRBJ1-1; no reliable D call. Trimming took off 4 bases at V and 0 bases at J, with 1 base between the two ends. The CDR3 spans 11 residues. Germline CDR1 is SGHRS and CDR2 is YFSETQ. CDR3 amino acids: CASSLNTEAFF. The CDR3 DNA is TGCGCCAGCAGCCTGAACACTGAAGCTTTCTTT.

The rearrangement links TRBV14 to TRBJ2-7; D may be TRBD1 (5 bases). The length of the CDR3 is 15 residues. CDR1 SGHDN and CDR2 FVKESK come from the germline V gene. V was shortened by 0 bases and J by 2 bases, with 11 bases between the two germline ends. The CDR3 region has the DNA TGTGCCAGCAGCCAAGATAGGGGCCGAACCTACGAGCAGTACTTC. Translating it yields CASSQDRGRTYEQYF.

The V gene is TRBV23-1, the J gene TRBJ2-2; the D gene is possibly TRBD2 (6 bases). TRBV23-1 is given ORF status, its function remaining uncertain. Trimming left V 4 bases short and J 1 base short, with 16 bases between. The CDR3 runs 17 residues. The CDR3 loop reads CASSLGERGRNTGELFF. DNA of the CDR3: TGCGCCAGCAGTCTCGGGGAACGGGGGAGGAACACCGGGGAGCTGTTTTTT.

V usage is TRBV2 and J usage is TRBJ1-5; D perhaps matches TRBD1 (6 bases). This CDR3 spans 13 amino acids. Germline loops: CDR1 SNHLY, CDR2 FYNNEI. Trimming cost V 7 bases and J 3 bases, with 10 bases left between them. CDR3 loop: CASNQGHNQPQHF. The CDR3 bases are TGTGCCAGCAACCAGGGGCACAATCAGCCCCAGCATTTT.

The CDR3 nucleotides are TGTGCCAGCAGCTTAGTCCCTTTGTCCGGGGAGCTGTTTTTT. This codes for CASSLVPLSGELFF. This chain uses TRBV5-8 with TRBJ2-2, with unresolved D. Germline CDR1 reads SGHTS; CDR2 reads YDEGEE. This CDR3 spans 14 amino acids. V lost 2 bases and J 6 bases, leaving 11 bases between the germline ends.

J is TRBJ1-4 and V is TRBV7-9; no firm D call. V gave up 5 bases and J gave up 6 bases, with 13 bases separating them. CDR1 SEHNR and CDR2 FQNEAQ come from the germline V gene (reference sequence). The CDR3 spans 14 residues. The CDR3 region has the DNA TGTGCCAGCAGCCTTAGCGGGTCGGATGAAAAACTGTTTTTT. This codes for CASSLSGSDEKLFF. The full variable domain, in which reference TRBV7-9 and TRBJ1-4 provide the parts outside the CDR3, is DTGVSQNPRHKITKRGQNVTFRCDPISEHNRLYWYRQTLGQGPEFLTYFQNEAQLEKSRLLSDRFSAERPKGSFSTLEIQRTEQGDSAMYLCASSLSGSDEKLFFGSGTQLSVL.

The rearrangement uses TRBV29-1 and TRBJ2-1; D unclear. V was trimmed by 2 bases and J by 5 bases, leaving 10 bases between them. Germline CDR1 is SQVTM and CDR2 is ANQGSEA. The CDR3 runs to 13 residues. The CDR3 loop is CSVELVSDNEQFF. The CDR3 DNA follows: TGCAGCGTTGAACTTGTCAGCGACAATGAGCAGTTCTTC.